This TCR beta chain was sequenced in a study of shared clonotypes between healthy human individuals. Findings and limits, study-wide: For naive CD4 cells, roughly 4.8% of clonotypes were shared across a handful of donors.

In the case of this clone: Its antigen is undetermined.

Sequenced by immunoSEQ multiplex PCR; TCRdb stores in-frame clones only, minus some. The table has more than 2 million clones, roughly 96% seen once. The CDR3 length is 17 residues. The junction had 6 bases not matched to a gene; V was cut back by 1 base and J by 4 bases. Germline lookup yields CDR1 SGHDT and CDR2 YYEEEE. The receptor was derived from a man aged 18 to 30 in good health. The specimen sequenced was naive CD4+ T cells sorted from blood. Noted subset: CD45RA+ positively selected. The chain couples TRBV5-6 to TRBJ2-3, with TRBD2 matching 13 bases. The chain's CDR3 is CASSLKTSGRPADTQYF. CDR3 sequence (DNA): TGTGCCAGCAGCTTGAAGACTAGCGGGAGGCCGGCAGATACGCAGTATTTT.